The 18 T cell receptor beta chains below all came from one sample that was sequenced in a study of blood T cell repertoires in COVID-19. Only in-frame clones appear in the TCRdb table, and some are missing; sequencing was by immunoSEQ multiplex PCR. The sample holds fewer than 400,000 clones, 85% to 90% seen once. The sample comprised PBMCs or T cells enriched from blood (not recorded which). Receptors originate from a man aged 25-45 years who had recovered from COVID-19.

The chain couples TRBV6-5 to TRBJ2-3, with D hard to call. Germline V gives CDR1 MNHEY, CDR2 SVGAGI. The V and J ends lost 3 bases and 5 bases respectively, with 6 bases between them. The CDR3 totals 12 residues. This chain's CDR3 is CASSYGLDTQYF. CDR3 sequence (DNA): TGTGCCAGCAGTTATGGCTTAGATACGCAGTATTTT.

This clone was observed at least ten times. This chain connects TRBV4-2 to TRBJ2-5; 9 bases are a match to TRBD2. This CDR3 spans 15 amino acids. Germline-derived CDR1 and CDR2 are LGHNA and YNFKEQ. The ends lost 0 bases at V and 1 base at J; junction bases unmatched: 0. CDR3 sequence: CASSQERGGQETQYF. CDR3 coding DNA: TGTGCCAGCAGCCAAGAGCGGGGGGGCCAAGAGACCCAGTACTTC.

The chain recombines TRBV7-9 with TRBJ1-1; TRBD1 agrees at 11 bases. Germline V gene data show CDR1 as SEHNR and CDR2 as FQNEAQ (reference sequence). V shed 3 bases, J shed 5 bases, and the junction held 2 bases outside the gene matches. The CDR3 is 14 residues long. The CDR3 sequence is CASSLDRGLTEAFF. DNA for the CDR3: TGTGCCAGCAGCTTGGACAGGGGGCTTACTGAAGCTTTCTTT.

The chain recombines TRBV19 with TRBJ1-1; perhaps TRBD1 as D (5 bases). Germline CDR1 LNHDA, CDR2 SQIVND (reference sequence). This CDR3 contains 13 residues. Trimming left V 5 bases short and J 6 bases short, with 13 bases between. This CDR3 reads CASSARQFSEAFF. The CDR3 DNA reads as TGTGCCAGTAGTGCCCGACAGTTCTCTGAAGCTTTCTTT.

The chain uses TRBV27 and TRBJ1-6; 7 bases fit TRBD1. The CDR3 consists of 15 residues. Germline assignment: CDR1 MNHEY and CDR2 SMNVEV (reference sequence). Trimming took 3 bases from V and 4 from J; bases not matched to a gene: 3. The CDR3, as DNA: TGTGCCAGCAGTTTGAACAGGGGTTATAATTCACCCCTCCACTTT. This gives the protein CASSLNRGYNSPLHF.

This chain uses TRBV11-3 with TRBJ2-5; 8 positions agree with TRBD2. CDR1 and CDR2 (germline): SGHNT, YENEEA. The V gene end was trimmed by 5 bases and the J gene end by 2 bases; junction bases not matched to a gene: 7. CDR3 size: 15 residues. The CDR3 region is CASSLDGREQETQYF. In DNA, the CDR3 is TGTGCCAGCAGCCTCGACGGGAGGGAACAAGAGACCCAGTACTTC.

The gene calls are TRBV5-1 and TRBJ2-7; 9 bases are a match to TRBD1. Germline CDR1 SGHRS, CDR2 YFSETQ. CDR3 size: 16 residues. V lost 0 bases, J lost 2 bases, and 6 bases stayed unmatched. The DNA of the CDR3 is TGCGCCAGCAGCTTGGATTCGGGACAGGGTCCCTACGAGCAGTACTTC. Its protein product is CASSLDSGQGPYEQYF.

The V and J genes are TRBV27 and TRBJ2-3; 13 bases are a match to TRBD2. The germline gives CDR1 MNHEY, CDR2 SMNVEV (reference sequence). The CDR3 is 16 residues long. The ends lost 4 bases at V and 2 bases at J; junction bases unmatched: 3. The CDR3 bases are TGTGCCAGCAGTTCACTAGCGGGGGGGTCCACAGATACGCAGTATTTT. It is translated as CASSSLAGGSTDTQYF.

The chain combines TRBV6-5 with TRBJ1-2; no firm D call. Germline V gives CDR1 MNHEY, CDR2 SVGAGI. The CDR3 is made up of 15 amino acids. V was shortened by 0 bases and J by 1 base, with 9 bases between the two germline ends. The CDR3 sequence: CASSYSSVGNYGYTF. The DNA of the CDR3 is TGTGCCAGCAGTTACTCTAGCGTGGGTAACTATGGCTACACCTTC.

The chain is built from TRBV11-3 and TRBJ2-2; D unclear. The CDR3 is 14 residues long. Looked up from germline, CDR1 is SGHNT and CDR2 is YENEEA. Trimming removed 5 bases from V and 5 bases from J, with 12 bases in between. DNA of the CDR3: TGTGCCAGCAGCCACCGCAGATCAACCGGGGAGCTGTTTTTT. The encoded protein is CASSHRRSTGELFF.

This clone was seen only a few times. The rearrangement uses TRBV19 and TRBJ2-1; tentatively, D is TRBD1 (6 bases). The CDR3 consists of 17 residues. V dropped 11 bases and J dropped 3 bases, with 26 bases sitting between them. Germline loops: CDR1 LNHDA, CDR2 SQIVND (reference sequence). CDR3 coding DNA: TGTGCCTGTCCCCTCCCTCAACAGGGCAGAGACTACAATGAGCAGTTCTTC. Encoded protein: CACPLPQQGRDYNEQFF.

V gene TRBV29-1 combines with J gene TRBJ2-7; perhaps TRBD1 as D (5 bases). Germline CDR1 and CDR2: SQVTM and ANQGSEA. This CDR3 comprises 10 residues. Trimming removed 6 bases from V and 3 bases from J, with 6 bases in between. The CDR3 protein is CSVRDYEQYF. DNA of the CDR3: TGCAGCGTCAGGGACTACGAGCAGTACTTC.

V gene TRBV5-1 combines with J gene TRBJ1-2; the D is unclear. The V gene's germline CDR1 is SGHRS and CDR2 YFSETQ. This CDR3 is built from 14 residues. Trimming removed 6 bases from V and 6 bases from J, with 18 bases in between. The CDR3 here is CASTGGRLSDGYTF. The CDR3 DNA is TGCGCCAGCACCGGAGGACGGCTCTCTGATGGCTACACCTTC.

This chain links TRBV12-3 or TRBV12-4 with TRBJ1-2; a possible D gene is TRBD1 (5 bases). CDR3 size: 13 residues. V shed 3 bases and J shed 6 bases, with 11 bases lying between them. The CDR3 nucleotides read TGTGCCAGCAGTTTCTCAGGGCTGGATGGCTACACCTTC. It translates to CASSFSGLDGYTF.

The rearrangement links TRBV3-1 (or the pseudogene TRBV3-2) to TRBJ2-1; 7 nucleotides agree with TRBD1. This CDR3 has 14 residues. CDR1 is LGHDT and CDR2 is YNNKEL in the germline V gene (reference sequence). V lost 4 bases to trimming and J lost 7 bases; unmatched junction nucleotides: 7. CDR3 loop: CASSPRQGGNEQFF. CDR3 DNA: TGTGCCAGCAGCCCCAGACAGGGCGGGAATGAGCAGTTCTTC.

The gene calls are TRBV11-3 and TRBJ2-1; D is undetermined. Trimming pared 8 bases from V and 0 bases from J, leaving 5 bases between. The CDR3 is 12 amino acids. The germline V gene has CDR1 SGHNT and CDR2 YENEEA. The CDR3 DNA follows: TGTGCCAGCGGCCTCTCCTACAATGAGCAGTTCTTC. The encoded protein is CASGLSYNEQFF.

The chain uses TRBV27 and TRBJ2-1; a weak D match, TRBD2 (5 bases). This CDR3 has 14 amino acids. CDR1 MNHEY and CDR2 SMNVEV come from the germline V gene (reference sequence). V lost 3 bases, J lost 7 bases, and 13 bases lay in between. CDR3 bases: TGTGCCAGCAGTTTGACTACCGTGGGGAATGAGCAGTTCTTC. This sequence encodes CASSLTTVGNEQFF.

This chain joins TRBV2 and TRBJ1-2; D not resolved. The V end lost 6 bases, the J end lost 4 bases, and 12 bases lay between the germline ends. The CDR3 length is 13 residues. The germline V gene encodes CDR1 SNHLY and CDR2 FYNNEI. CDR3 in DNA: TGTGCCAGCAGGACTGTTCTCCTCTATGGCTACACCTTC. Translation: CASRTVLLYGYTF.